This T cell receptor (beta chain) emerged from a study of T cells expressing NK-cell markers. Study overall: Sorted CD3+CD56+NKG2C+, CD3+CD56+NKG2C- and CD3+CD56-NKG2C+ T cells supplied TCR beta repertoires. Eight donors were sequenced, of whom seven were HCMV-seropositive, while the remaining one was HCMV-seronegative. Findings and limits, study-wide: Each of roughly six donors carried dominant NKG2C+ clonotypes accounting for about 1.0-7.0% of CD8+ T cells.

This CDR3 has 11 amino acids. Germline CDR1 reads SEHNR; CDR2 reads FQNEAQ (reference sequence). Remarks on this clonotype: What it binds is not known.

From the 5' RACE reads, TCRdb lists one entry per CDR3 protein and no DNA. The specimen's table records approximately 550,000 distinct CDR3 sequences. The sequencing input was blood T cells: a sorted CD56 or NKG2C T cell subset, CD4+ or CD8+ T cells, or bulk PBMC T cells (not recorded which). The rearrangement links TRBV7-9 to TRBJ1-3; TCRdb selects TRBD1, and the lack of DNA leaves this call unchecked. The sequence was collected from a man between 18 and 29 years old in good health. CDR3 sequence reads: CARQWADTIYF.